This TCR beta chain was recorded in a study of T cells after posttransplantation cyclophosphamide. V was trimmed by 4 bases and J by 4 bases, leaving 8 bases between them. From germline, CDR1 is LNHDA and CDR2 SQIVND (reference sequence). The CDR3 is made up of 13 amino acids. This table comes from immunoSEQ multiplex PCR, and its TCRdb copy is limited to in-frame clones, with some not included. The sample shows roughly 16,000 clones, 85% of them seen only once. Sampled 1 year posttransplant, controls received myeloablative marrow transplants, methotrexate and a calcineurin inhibitor. The sample here was PBMCs, taken after allogeneic stem cell transplant with calcineurin inhibitor and methotrexate. The rearrangement joins TRBV19 to TRBJ2-1, with D possibly being TRBD2 (6 bases). The source of this sequence is a female patient in her late teens or twenties who received an allogeneic stem cell transplant from an unrelated donor, was CMV-positive, and had acute and chronic GVHD. Some T cells may originate from the graft donor. The CDR3 coding sequence is TGTGCCAGTAGTACCGCGGGGTACAATGAGCAGTTCTTC. Amino acids: CASSTAGYNEQFF.